The 18 T cell receptor beta chains below were found in one sample sequenced in a study of T cell responses to AZD1222 COVID-19 vaccine. Generated by immunoSEQ multiplex PCR, the TCRdb table keeps only in-frame clones and is missing some. The table records tens of thousands of clones, 75% to 90% of them present only once. The source was peripheral blood, collected on day 0 of AZD1222 vaccination. These receptors all come from an adult in good health.

The chain combines TRBV5-5 with TRBJ2-5; 13 bases are shared with TRBD2. V was pared by 4 bases and J by 5 bases, with 11 bases of the junction left unmatched. The CDR3 covers 17 residues. Germline loops: CDR1 SGHKS, CDR2 YYEKEE (reference sequence). CDR3 region: CASSRRGLAGVWETQYF. The CDR3 region has the DNA TGTGCCAGCAGCCGCCGTGGACTAGCGGGAGTCTGGGAGACCCAGTACTTC.

The chain uses TRBV6-5 and TRBJ1-3; D unclear. CDR1 is MNHEY, CDR2 SVGAGI, per germline. The CDR3 extends over 14 amino acids. V lost 10 bases and J lost 0, with 13 bases in between. This chain's CDR3 is CATALGNSGNTIYF. In DNA, the CDR3 is TGTGCCACCGCCTTAGGCAACTCTGGAAACACCATATATTTT.

The V gene is TRBV2, the J gene TRBJ2-2; unclear D gene. From germline, CDR1 is SNHLY and CDR2 FYNNEI. The CDR3 length is 14 residues. V was clipped by 2 bases and J by 4 bases, with 8 bases between them. CDR3 nucleotide sequence: TGTGCCAGCAGTGAAAGCCCAAGCACCGGGGAGCTGTTTTTT. It yields the protein CASSESPSTGELFF.

The chain links TRBV11-2 to TRBJ2-1, with 7 positions matching TRBD2. Germline values: CDR1 SGHAT, CDR2 FQNNGV. The V gene end was trimmed by 0 bases and the J gene end by 4 bases; junction bases not matched to a gene: 3. The CDR3 covers 15 residues. CDR3 sequence: CASSLDGGGYNEQFF. DNA for the CDR3: TGTGCCAGCAGCTTAGATGGGGGGGGTTACAATGAGCAGTTCTTC.

The J gene is TRBJ2-7, the V gene TRBV30, with D possibly being TRBD1 (6 bases). Germline CDR1 reads GTSNPN; CDR2 reads SVGIG (reference sequence). This CDR3 is 13 amino acids long. The V gene lost 2 bases and the J gene lost 5 bases, with 13 bases spanning the gap. The CDR3 loop reads CAWSYNRVDEQYF. Here the CDR3 DNA reads TGTGCCTGGAGTTATAACAGGGTGGACGAGCAGTACTTC.

The rearrangement uses TRBV29-1 and TRBJ1-1; no clear D. CDR1 is SQVTM and CDR2 is ANQGSEA in the germline V gene. The length of the CDR3 is 12 residues. V lost 1 base and J 2 bases, leaving 5 bases between the germline ends. The CDR3 bases are TGCAGCGTTGAAGGATTAAACACTGAAGCTTTCTTT. It translates to CSVEGLNTEAFF.

This clone is judged large. The rearrangement links TRBV7-2 to TRBJ2-3; D is unresolved. The V gene lost 2 bases and the J gene lost 3 bases, with 6 bases spanning the gap. The CDR3 runs 13 residues. Germline V CDR1 and CDR2: SGHTA, FQGNSA. The DNA for the CDR3 is TGTGCCAGCAGCTTAATGGGAACAGATACGCAGTATTTT. Its translation: CASSLMGTDTQYF.

The chain uses TRBV7-9 and TRBJ2-7; D possibly matches TRBD1 or TRBD2 (5 bases each). Per the germline V gene, CDR1 is SEHNR and CDR2 is FQNEAQ (reference sequence). CDR3 size: 15 residues. V was cut by 5 bases and J by 6 bases, with 20 bases left in between. Here the CDR3 DNA reads TGTGCCAGCAGCCCTCTCCGGGACCGCCGGGGCGAGCAGTACTTC. It is translated as CASSPLRDRRGEQYF.

The J gene is TRBJ2-7, the V gene TRBV6-5; 9 positions agree with TRBD2. CDR3 length equals 10 residues. J lost 11 bases, V lost 10 bases, and 6 bases had no gene match. Germline loops: CDR1 MNHEY, CDR2 SVGAGI. The CDR3 coding sequence is TGTGCCACTCGACTAGCGGAGGAGTACTTC. Encoded protein: CATRLAEEYF.

This chain connects TRBV3-1 (or the pseudogene TRBV3-2) to TRBJ1-1; D gene unclear. CDR3 length: 13 amino acids. Germline V CDR1 and CDR2: LGHDT, YNNKEL (reference sequence). Between the trimmed V and J ends, which lost 0 bases and 4 bases, there was a span of 6 bases. Here the CDR3 reads CASSQDGGTEAFF. DNA of the CDR3: TGTGCCAGCAGCCAAGATGGTGGCACTGAAGCTTTCTTT.

The chain joins TRBV27 to TRBJ1-1, with D tentatively TRBD1 (6 bases). The ends were cut back, 6 bases at V and 4 bases at J, with 15 bases in the middle. The CDR3 is 14 residues long. Germline V gene sequence: CDR1 MNHEY, CDR2 SMNVEV (reference sequence). CDR3 bases: TGTGCCAGCAGCCCGACAGGAGGGAGCACTGAAGCTTTCTTT. Residues: CASSPTGGSTEAFF.

This chain joins TRBV27 and TRBJ1-2; the D gene is possibly TRBD1 (5 bases). V was cut by 6 bases and J by 4 bases, with 12 bases left in between. Germline CDR1 and CDR2: MNHEY and SMNVEV (reference sequence). The CDR3 extends over 13 amino acids. The CDR3 sequence: CASRGRGGYGYTF. CDR3 bases: TGTGCCAGCAGGGGGCGTGGAGGCTATGGCTACACCTTC.

CDR3 sequence reads: CASSHQRDQPQHF. The CDR3 bases are TGTGCCAGCAGTCACCAACGAGATCAGCCCCAGCATTTT. The V call is TRBV6-2 or TRBV6-3, the J call TRBJ1-5; no clear D gene. The V gene's germline CDR1 is MNHEY and CDR2 SVGEGT. Trimming removed 5 bases from V and 5 bases from J, with 10 bases in between. CDR3 length equals 13 residues.

CDR3 in amino acids: CATTGSGTANYGYTF. CDR3 sequence (DNA): TGTGCCACCACAGGTTCCGGGACAGCGAACTATGGCTACACCTTC. The chain employs TRBV25-1 and TRBJ1-2, with TRBD1 matching 7 bases. The CDR3 extends over 15 amino acids. Germline V CDR1 and CDR2: MGHDK, SYGVNS. V was pared by 10 bases and J by 2 bases, with 13 bases of the junction left unmatched.

The chain joins TRBV11-1 to TRBJ1-1, with TRBD1 matching over 10 bases. The germline V gene encodes CDR1 SGHAT and CDR2 FQDESV (reference sequence). The CDR3 has 14 amino acids. J lost 9 bases, V lost 5 bases, and 9 bases had no gene match. In DNA, the CDR3 is TGTGCCAGCAGCGCCGTAGGGACAGGGGTGAAAGCTTTCTTT. Residues: CASSAVGTGVKAFF.

V and J are TRBV3-1 (or the pseudogene TRBV3-2) and TRBJ1-2; 7 bases line up with TRBD1. With 4 bases clipped from V and 5 bases from J, the junction kept 13 bases outside the gene matches. Germline CDR1 and CDR2: LGHDT and YNNKEL (reference sequence). The CDR3 has 16 residues. In DNA, the CDR3 is TGTGCCAGCAGCCTCCCCCGACAGGGAGGATTGTATGGCTACACCTTC. Its protein is CASSLPRQGGLYGYTF.

This sequence joins TRBV6-2 or TRBV6-3 and TRBJ2-1; a weak D match, TRBD1 (6 bases). There are 15 residues in the CDR3. V shed 2 bases and J shed 9 bases, with 17 bases lying between them. Germline V gene data show CDR1 as MNHEY and CDR2 as SVGEGT. Here the CDR3 DNA reads TGTGCCAGCAGTTACGGGAACAGGGTGATAGGTGAGCAGTTCTTC. Residues: CASSYGNRVIGEQFF.

The V and J genes are TRBV3-1 (or the pseudogene TRBV3-2) and TRBJ1-2; perhaps TRBD1 as D (6 bases). The CDR3 extends over 13 amino acids. With 0 bases removed from V and 7 bases from J, the gap between germline ends came to 9 bases. Looked up from germline, CDR1 is LGHDT and CDR2 is YNNKEL (reference sequence). The CDR3, as DNA: TGTGCCAGCAGCCAAGAGGGGGCGCGTGGCTACACCTTC. This sequence encodes CASSQEGARGYTF.